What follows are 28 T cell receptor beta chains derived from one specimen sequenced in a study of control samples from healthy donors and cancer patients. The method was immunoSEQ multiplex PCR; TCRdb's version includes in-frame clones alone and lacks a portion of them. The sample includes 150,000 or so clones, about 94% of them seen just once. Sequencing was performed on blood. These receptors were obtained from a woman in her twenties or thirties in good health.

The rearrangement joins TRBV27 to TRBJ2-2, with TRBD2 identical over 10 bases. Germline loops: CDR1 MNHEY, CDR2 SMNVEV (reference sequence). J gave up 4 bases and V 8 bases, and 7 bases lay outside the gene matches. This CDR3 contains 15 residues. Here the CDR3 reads CASGAGGPGTGELFF. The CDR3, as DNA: TGTGCCAGCGGAGCGGGAGGGCCGGGCACCGGGGAGCTGTTTTTT.

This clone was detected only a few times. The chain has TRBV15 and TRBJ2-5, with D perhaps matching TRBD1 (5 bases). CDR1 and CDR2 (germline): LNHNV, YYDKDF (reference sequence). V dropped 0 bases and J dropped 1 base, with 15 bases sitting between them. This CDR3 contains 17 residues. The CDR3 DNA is TGTGCCACCAGCAGAGATAAGGGGTCCTTACGCCAAGAGACCCAGTACTTC. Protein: CATSRDKGSLRQETQYF.

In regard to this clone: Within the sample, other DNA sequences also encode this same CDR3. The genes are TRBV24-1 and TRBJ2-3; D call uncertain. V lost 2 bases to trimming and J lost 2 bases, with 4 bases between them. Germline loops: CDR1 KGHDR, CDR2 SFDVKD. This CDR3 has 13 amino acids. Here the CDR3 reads CATSDSTTDTQYF. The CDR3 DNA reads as TGTGCCACCAGTGATTCGACCACAGATACGCAGTATTTT.

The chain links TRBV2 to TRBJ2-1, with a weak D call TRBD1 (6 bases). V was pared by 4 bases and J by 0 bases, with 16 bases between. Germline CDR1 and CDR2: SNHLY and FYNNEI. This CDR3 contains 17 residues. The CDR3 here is CASSGGGLEGSYNEQFF. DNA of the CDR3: TGTGCCAGCAGTGGTGGGGGCCTAGAGGGCTCCTACAATGAGCAGTTCTTC. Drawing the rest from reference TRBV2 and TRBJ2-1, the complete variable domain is EPEVTQTPSHQVTQMGQEVILRCVPISNHLYFYWYRQILGQKVEFLVSFYNNEISEKSEIFDDQFSVERPDGSNFTLKIRSTKLEDSAMYFCASSGGGLEGSYNEQFFGPGTRLTVL.

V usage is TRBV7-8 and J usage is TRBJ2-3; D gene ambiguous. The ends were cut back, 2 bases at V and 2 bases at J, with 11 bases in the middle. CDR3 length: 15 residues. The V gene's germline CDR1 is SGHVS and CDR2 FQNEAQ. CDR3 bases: TGTGCCAGCAGCTTATCGCTCCCACCCACAGATACGCAGTATTTT. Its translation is CASSLSLPPTDTQYF.

CDR3 residues: CASRPRVPNNEQFF. The DNA for the CDR3 is TGTGCCAGCAGACCGAGAGTACCAAACAATGAGCAGTTCTTC. This chain uses TRBV11-1 with TRBJ2-1; D remains unclear. Germline V lookup: CDR1 SGHAT, CDR2 FQDESV (reference sequence). CDR3 length: 14 amino acids. V was pared by 6 bases and J by 5 bases, with 14 bases between.

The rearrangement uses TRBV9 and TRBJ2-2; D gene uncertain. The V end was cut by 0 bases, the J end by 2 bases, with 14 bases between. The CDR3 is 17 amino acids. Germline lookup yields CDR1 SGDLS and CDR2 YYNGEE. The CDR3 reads CASSVDPIDTNTGELFF. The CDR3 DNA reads TGTGCCAGCAGCGTAGATCCCATAGACACCAACACCGGGGAGCTGTTTTTT.

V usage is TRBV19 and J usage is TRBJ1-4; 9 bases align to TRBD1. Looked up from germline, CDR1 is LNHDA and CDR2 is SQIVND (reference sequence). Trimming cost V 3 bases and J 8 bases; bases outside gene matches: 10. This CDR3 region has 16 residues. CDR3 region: CASSITGGRVNEKLFF. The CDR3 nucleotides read TGTGCCAGTAGTATCACAGGGGGCAGGGTAAACGAAAAACTGTTTTTT. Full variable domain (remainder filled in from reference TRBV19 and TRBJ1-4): DGGITQSPKYLFRKEGQNVTLSCEQNLNHDAMYWYRQDPGQGLRLIYYSQIVNDFQKGDIAEGYSVSREKKESFPLTVTSAQKNPTAFYLCASSITGGRVNEKLFFGSGTQLSVL.

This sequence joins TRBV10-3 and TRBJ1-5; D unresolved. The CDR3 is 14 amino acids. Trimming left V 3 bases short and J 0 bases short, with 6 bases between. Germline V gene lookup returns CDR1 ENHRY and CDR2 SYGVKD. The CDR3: CAISDSYSNQPQHF. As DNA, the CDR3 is TGTGCCATCAGTGATTCCTATAGCAATCAGCCCCAGCATTTT.

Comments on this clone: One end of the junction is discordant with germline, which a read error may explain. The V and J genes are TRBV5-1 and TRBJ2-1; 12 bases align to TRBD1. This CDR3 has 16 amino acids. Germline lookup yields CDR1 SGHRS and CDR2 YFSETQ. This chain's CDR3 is CARSWWGTGGGIKQFF. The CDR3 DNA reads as TGCGCCCGCAGCTGGTGGGGGACAGGGGGCGGGATCAAGCAGTTCTTC.

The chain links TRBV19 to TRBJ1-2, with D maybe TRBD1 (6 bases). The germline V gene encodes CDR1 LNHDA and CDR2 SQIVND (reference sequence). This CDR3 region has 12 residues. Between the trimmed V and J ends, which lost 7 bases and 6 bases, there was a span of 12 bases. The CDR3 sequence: CASTPTGDGYTF. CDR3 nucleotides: TGTGCCAGTACCCCGACAGGCGATGGCTACACCTTC. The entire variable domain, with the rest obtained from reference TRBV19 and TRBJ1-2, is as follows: DGGITQSPKYLFRKEGQNVTLSCEQNLNHDAMYWYRQDPGQGLRLIYYSQIVNDFQKGDIAEGYSVSREKKESFPLTVTSAQKNPTAFYLCASTPTGDGYTFGSGTRLTVV.

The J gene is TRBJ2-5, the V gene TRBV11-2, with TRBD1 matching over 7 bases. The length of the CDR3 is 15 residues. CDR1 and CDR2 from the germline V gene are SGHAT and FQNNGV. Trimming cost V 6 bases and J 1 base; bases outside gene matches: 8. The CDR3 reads CASRAGAGGQETQYF. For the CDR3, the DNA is TGTGCCAGCAGGGCAGGGGCAGGGGGCCAAGAGACCCAGTACTTC.

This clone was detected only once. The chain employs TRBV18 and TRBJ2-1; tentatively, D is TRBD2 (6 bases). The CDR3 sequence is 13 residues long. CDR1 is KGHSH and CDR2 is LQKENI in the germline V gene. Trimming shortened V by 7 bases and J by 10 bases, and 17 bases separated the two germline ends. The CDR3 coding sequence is TGTGCCAGCTTAGCCGGGCGCGCGGGAGAGCAGTTCTTC. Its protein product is CASLAGRAGEQFF.

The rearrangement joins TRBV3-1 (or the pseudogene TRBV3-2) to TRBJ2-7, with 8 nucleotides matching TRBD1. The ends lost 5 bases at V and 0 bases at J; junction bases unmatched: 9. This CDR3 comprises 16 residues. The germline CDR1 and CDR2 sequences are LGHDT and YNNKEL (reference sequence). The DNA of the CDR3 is TGTGCCAGCAGCGGCGGACAGGGAGCCTTCTCCTACGAGCAGTACTTC. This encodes CASSGGQGAFSYEQYF.

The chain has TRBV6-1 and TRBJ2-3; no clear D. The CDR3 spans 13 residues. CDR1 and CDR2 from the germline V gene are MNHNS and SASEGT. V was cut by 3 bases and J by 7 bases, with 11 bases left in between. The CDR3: CASSESGEHTQYF. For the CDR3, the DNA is TGTGCCAGCAGTGAGTCCGGCGAACATACGCAGTATTTT.

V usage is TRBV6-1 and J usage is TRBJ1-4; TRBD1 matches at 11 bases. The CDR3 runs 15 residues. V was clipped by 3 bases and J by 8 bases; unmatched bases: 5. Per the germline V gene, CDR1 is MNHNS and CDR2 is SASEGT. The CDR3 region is CASSEMGQGGEKLFF. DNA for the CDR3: TGTGCCAGCAGTGAGATGGGACAGGGGGGGGAAAAACTGTTTTTT.

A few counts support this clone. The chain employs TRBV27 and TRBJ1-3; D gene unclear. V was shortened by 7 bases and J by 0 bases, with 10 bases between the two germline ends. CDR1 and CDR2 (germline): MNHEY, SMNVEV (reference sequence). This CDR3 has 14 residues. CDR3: CASKKTGSGNTIYF. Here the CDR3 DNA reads TGTGCCAGCAAAAAAACTGGCTCTGGAAACACCATATATTTT.

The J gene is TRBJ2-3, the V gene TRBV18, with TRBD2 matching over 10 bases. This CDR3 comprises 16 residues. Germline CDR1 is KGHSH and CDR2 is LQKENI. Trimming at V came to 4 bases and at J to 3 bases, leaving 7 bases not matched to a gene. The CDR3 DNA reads TGTGCCAGCTCACTCTCTAGCGGGAGCCCAACAGATACGCAGTATTTT. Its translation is CASSLSSGSPTDTQYF.

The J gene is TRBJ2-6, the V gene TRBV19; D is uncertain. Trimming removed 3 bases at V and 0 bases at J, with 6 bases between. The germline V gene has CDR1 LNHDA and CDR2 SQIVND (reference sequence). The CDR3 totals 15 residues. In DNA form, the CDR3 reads TGTGCCAGTAGTATTCAACACTCTGGGGCCAACGTCCTGACTTTC. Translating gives CASSIQHSGANVLTF.

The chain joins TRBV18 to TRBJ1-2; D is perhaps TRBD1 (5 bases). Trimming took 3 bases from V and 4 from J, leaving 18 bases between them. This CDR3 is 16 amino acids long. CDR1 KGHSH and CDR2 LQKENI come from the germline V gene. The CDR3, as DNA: TGTGCCAGCTCACCTCGGGACCCAAGGGTGTCCTATGGCTACACCTTC. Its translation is CASSPRDPRVSYGYTF.

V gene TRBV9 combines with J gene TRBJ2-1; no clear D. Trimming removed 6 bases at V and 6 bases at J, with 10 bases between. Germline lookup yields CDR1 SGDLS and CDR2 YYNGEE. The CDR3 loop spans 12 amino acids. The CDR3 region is CASNLKGNEQFF. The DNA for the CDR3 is TGTGCCAGCAATTTAAAGGGCAATGAGCAGTTCTTC.

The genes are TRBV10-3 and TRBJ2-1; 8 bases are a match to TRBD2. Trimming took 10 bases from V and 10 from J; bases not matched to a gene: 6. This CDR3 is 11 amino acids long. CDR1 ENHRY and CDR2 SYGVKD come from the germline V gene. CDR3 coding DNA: TGTGCCACGCGGGGGGTTGAGGAGCAGTTCTTC. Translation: CATRGVEEQFF.

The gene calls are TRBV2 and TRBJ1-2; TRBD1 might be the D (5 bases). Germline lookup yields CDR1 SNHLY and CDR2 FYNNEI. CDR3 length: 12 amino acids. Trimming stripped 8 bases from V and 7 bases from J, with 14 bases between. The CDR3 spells CASSSGLSGYTF. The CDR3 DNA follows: TGTGCCAGCTCCTCAGGGCTTAGTGGCTACACCTTC.

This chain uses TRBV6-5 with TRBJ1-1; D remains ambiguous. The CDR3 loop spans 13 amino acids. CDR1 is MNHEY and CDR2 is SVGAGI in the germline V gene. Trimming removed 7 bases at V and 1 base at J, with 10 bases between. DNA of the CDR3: TGTGCCAGCACCTGGGCGGCGAACACTGAAGCTTTCTTT. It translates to CASTWAANTEAFF.

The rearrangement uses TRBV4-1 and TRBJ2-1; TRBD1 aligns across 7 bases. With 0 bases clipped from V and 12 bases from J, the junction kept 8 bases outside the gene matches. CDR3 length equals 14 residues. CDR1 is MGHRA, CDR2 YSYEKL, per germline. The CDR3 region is CASSQEPGRGRQFF. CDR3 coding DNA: TGCGCCAGCAGCCAAGAACCCGGCAGGGGGAGGCAGTTCTTC.

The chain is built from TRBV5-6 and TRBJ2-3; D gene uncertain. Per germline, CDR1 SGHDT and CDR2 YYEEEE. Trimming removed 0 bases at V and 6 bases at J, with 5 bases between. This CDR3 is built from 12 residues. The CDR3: CASSLVSDTQYF. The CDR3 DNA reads TGTGCCAGCAGCTTGGTTTCCGATACGCAGTATTTT.

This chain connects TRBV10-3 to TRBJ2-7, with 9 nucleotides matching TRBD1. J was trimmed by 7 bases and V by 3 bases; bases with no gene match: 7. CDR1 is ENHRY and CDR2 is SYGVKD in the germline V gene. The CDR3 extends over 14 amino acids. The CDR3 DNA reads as TGTGCCATCAGTGACCACAGGGGGCTGAGGGAGCAGTACTTC. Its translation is CAISDHRGLREQYF.

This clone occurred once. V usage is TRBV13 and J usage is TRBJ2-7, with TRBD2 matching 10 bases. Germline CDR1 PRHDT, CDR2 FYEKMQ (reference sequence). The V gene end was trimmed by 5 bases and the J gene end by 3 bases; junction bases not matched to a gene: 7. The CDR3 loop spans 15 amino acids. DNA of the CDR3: TGTGCCAGCAGCCTGAGCGGGAGGGCCCTCTACGAGCAGTACTTC. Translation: CASSLSGRALYEQYF.